This T cell receptor beta chain stems from a study of cytomegalovirus exposure and HLA in healthy donors. CDR1 SGHRS and CDR2 YFSETQ come from the germline V gene. V was clipped by 2 bases and J by 4 bases; unmatched bases: 7. The CDR3 sequence is 15 residues long. Some clones are missing from TCRdb's copy, which holds only in-frame ones; the method was immunoSEQ multiplex PCR. The sample comprises 130,000 to 150,000 clones, 70% to 90% of which are singletons, and about 3.5% rests with the top ten. With respect to this clone: As yet, its antigen is unknown.

Study findings and constraints: According to a subsequent analysis, TCR clusters identified in the first cohort showed a tendency to co-occur across the 100 to 150 validation repertoires. Most TCRs appeared rarely, but some public TCRs recurred in many donors. According to the study, 180 or so TCR beta chains were cytomegalovirus-associated. A few CMV-associated chains were confirmed in vitro to be specific for CMV antigens.

Specimen: PBMCs. The receptor comes from a young woman in good health and CMV-seropositive. The chain uses TRBV5-1 and TRBJ2-7; TRBD2 matches at 9 bases. DNA of the CDR3: TGCGCCAGCAGCTTTGGTCCTAGCGGGACTTACGAGCAGTACTTC. Its translation: CASSFGPSGTYEQYF. The full variable domain, its missing parts supplied by reference TRBV5-1 and TRBJ2-7, is KAGVTQTPRYLIKTRGQQVTLSCSPISGHRSVSWYQQTPGQGLQFLFEYFSETQRNKGNFPGRFSGRQFSNSRSEMNVSTLELGDSALYLCASSFGPSGTYEQYFGPGTRLTVT.